This T cell receptor beta chain was retrieved from a study of neurological immune-mediated disorders. The study's findings and limits: HTLV-1-associated myelopathy led in TCR clonal expansion, while multiple sclerosis ranked lowest, below healthy controls.

At least ten counts were recorded for this clonotype. Its cognate antigen is unknown. The cDNA came from 5'RACE with 10-nucleotide random UMIs. TCRdb analysed the 5' RACE reads with MiXCR anew, one entry per CDR3 protein. The sample comprises about 58,000 distinct CDR3 sequences, 3% to 4% of which are singletons, and 7.1% rests with the top ten. Unsorted libraries came from 2 million PBMCs stored at -80 °C. The J segment lost 2 bases and the V segment lost 6 bases, leaving 9 bases of the junction unmatched. CDR1 is DFQATT and CDR2 is SNEGSKA in the germline V gene (reference sequence). The CDR3 extends over 15 amino acids.

This receptor was obtained from a woman aged 60-75 years with multiple sclerosis. The genes are TRBV20-1 and TRBJ2-2; TRBD1 aligns across 7 bases. Sequencing input: PBMCs. The CDR3 DNA sequence: TGCAGTGCGAACGACAGGGTTAAAAACACCGGGGAGCTGTTTTTT. Encoded protein: CSANDRVKNTGELFF.